What follows is one T cell receptor (beta chain) and its context. Its target is unknown. These data belong to a study of T cell responses to AZD1222 COVID-19 vaccine. Assay used: immunoSEQ multiplex PCR; TCRdb lists only in-frame clones, some missing. The sample holds some 100,000 clones, around 88% seen once. Regarding the study as a whole: The reported proportion of spike-specific TCRs targeting unmutated variant regions was nearly half. An increase in Spike-specific TCR breadth and depth was observed after two AZD1222 doses. Mapped onto spike, vaccine-associated CD4 TCRs spanned it and were dominant at 160-218 and 743-854.

The ends were cut back, 2 bases at V and 3 bases at J, with 2 bases in the middle. The CDR3 has 11 amino acids. Germline CDR1 and CDR2: MNHNY and SVGAGI (reference sequence). The source is an adult who received the AZD1222 COVID-19 vaccine. The sample was peripheral blood, taken 28 days after the second AZD1222 dose. The gene calls are TRBV6-6 and TRBJ2-7; D is uncertain. CDR3 region: CASSYVYEQYF. For the CDR3, the DNA is TGTGCCAGCAGTTACGTCTACGAGCAGTACTTC.